The 20 T cell receptor beta chains presented below share a single source sample, sequenced in a study of cytomegalovirus exposure and HLA in healthy donors (TCRdb year 2017). Preparation of the library involved the immunoSEQ multiplex PCR assay. For the multiplex PCR, a mixture combining 60 forward primers for TCR Vbeta segments and 13 reverse primers for TCR Jbeta segments was used. TCRdb limited this immuneACCESS table to in-frame rearrangements with V and J called. A share of clones is missing; checked studies link under half to unresolved V genes, and the rest is unexplained. A total of 100,000 to 120,000 clones appear in this sample, about four fifths of them only once. Around 3.2% of the sample comes from the top ten. Specimen: PBMCs. Source of these receptors: a woman aged 60-70 years in good health and CMV-seropositive.

This clone was counted between two and nine times. This sequence joins TRBV13 and TRBJ2-1; D ambiguous. V was trimmed by 2 bases and J by 12 bases, leaving 8 bases between them. The CDR3 contains 11 residues. Germline CDR1 is PRHDT and CDR2 is FYEKMQ (reference sequence). The CDR3 loop reads CASSLSSLQFF. The DNA for the CDR3 is TGTGCCAGCAGCTTATCGTCGTTGCAGTTCTTC.

The chain is built from TRBV11-2 and TRBJ2-7, with D perhaps matching TRBD2 (5 bases). Germline lookup yields CDR1 SGHAT and CDR2 FQNNGV. Deletions cut 3 bases from V and 2 bases from J, with 14 bases between. This CDR3 has 15 amino acids. This CDR3 is CASSFPTGSTYEQYF. DNA of the CDR3: TGTGCCAGCAGCTTTCCGACGGGGAGCACCTACGAGCAGTACTTC.

This chain connects TRBV18 to TRBJ2-3; D perhaps matches TRBD2 (7 bases). The V end lost 2 bases, the J end lost 2 bases, and 8 bases lay between the germline ends. The CDR3 is 14 amino acids. Germline V gene lookup returns CDR1 KGHSH and CDR2 LQKENI. CDR3 residues: CASSPGGATDTQYF. CDR3 sequence (DNA): TGTGCCAGCTCACCAGGGGGGGCCACAGATACGCAGTATTTT.

This clone was counted between two and nine times. J is TRBJ1-5 and V is TRBV6-1; possibly TRBD1 for D (5 bases). Germline lookup yields CDR1 MNHNS and CDR2 SASEGT. This CDR3 is 15 amino acids long. V was trimmed by 4 bases and J by 3 bases, leaving 13 bases between them. DNA for the CDR3: TGTGCCAGCAGTGTGGCCGGGACTGACAATCAGCCCCAGCATTTT. It codes for CASSVAGTDNQPQHF.

This clone has only a few counts. This chain joins TRBV13 and TRBJ2-1; 11 nucleotides line up with TRBD2. Unmatched junction bases numbered 14, after V lost 5 bases and J lost 8 bases. Germline V gives CDR1 PRHDT, CDR2 FYEKMQ (reference sequence). This CDR3 region has 17 residues. CDR3 sequence reads: CASSGTTGLAAEDEQFF. CDR3 sequence (DNA): TGTGCCAGCAGCGGAACGACGGGACTAGCGGCGGAGGATGAGCAGTTCTTC.

The chain uses TRBV10-3 and TRBJ2-1; TRBD1 matches at 11 bases. This CDR3 has 16 residues. V lost 6 bases and J lost 6; bases outside the gene matches: 10. Germline V CDR1 and CDR2: ENHRY, SYGVKD. CDR3 region: CAIREKDRGPVNEQFF. As DNA, the CDR3 is TGTGCCATCAGGGAGAAGGACAGGGGGCCCGTCAATGAGCAGTTCTTC.

CDR3 in amino acids: CASSEDDYTEAFF. In DNA form, the CDR3 reads TGTGCCAGCAGTGAAGATGACTACACTGAAGCTTTCTTT. This chain links TRBV6-1 with TRBJ1-1; no clear D gene. This CDR3 comprises 13 residues. Trimming cost V 1 base and J 3 bases, with 6 bases left between them. Germline V gives CDR1 MNHNS, CDR2 SASEGT.

The chain employs TRBV29-1 and TRBJ1-2, with D perhaps matching TRBD1 (6 bases). CDR1 is SQVTM and CDR2 is ANQGSEA in the germline V gene. The CDR3 is 14 amino acids. V was pared by 7 bases and J by 8 bases, with 23 bases between. Here the CDR3 DNA reads TGCAGCGCTTCCCGGGACACTGATTTTTGGGGCTACACCTTC. It specifies CSASRDTDFWGYTF.

The chain combines TRBV2 with TRBJ2-7; 11 bases match TRBD1. CDR1 and CDR2 (germline): SNHLY, FYNNEI. The CDR3 contains 15 residues. J lost 3 bases, V lost 5 bases, and 6 bases had no gene match. The CDR3 here is CASSPGQGAIYEQYF. Written as DNA, the CDR3 is TGTGCCAGCAGTCCAGGACAGGGGGCAATCTACGAGCAGTACTTC.

CDR3 protein: CASRQGGSRATGNTIYF. For the CDR3, the DNA is TGTGCCAGCAGGCAGGGAGGGTCAAGGGCGACTGGAAACACCATATATTTT. The rearrangement uses TRBV2 and TRBJ1-3, with D perhaps matching TRBD1 (5 bases). The CDR3 consists of 17 residues. V lost 6 bases and J lost 2, with 20 bases in between. The V gene's germline CDR1 is SNHLY and CDR2 FYNNEI.

The V and J genes are TRBV4-1 and TRBJ2-4; TRBD2 is a possible D gene (5 bases). Germline CDR1 reads MGHRA; CDR2 reads YSYEKL. The CDR3 has 18 amino acids. Deletions cut 3 bases from V and 3 bases from J, with 21 bases between. CDR3 residues: CASSHIWSLARGKNIQYF. The CDR3, as DNA: TGCGCCAGCAGCCATATATGGAGCCTTGCTCGGGGCAAAAACATTCAGTACTTC.

This clone was observed a single time. The chain employs TRBV9 and TRBJ2-5; 10 bases agree with TRBD2. Judging by the DNA end, TRBJ2-7 fits better; the J call may be wrong. The CDR3 spans 15 residues. Germline CDR1 SGDLS, CDR2 YYNGEE. CDR3 sequence (DNA): TGTGCCAGCAGCCTCGGGACTAGCGTTACCTACGAGCAGTACTTC. Translated: CASSLGTSVTYEQYF.

The V and J genes are TRBV28 and TRBJ2-2; TRBD1 matches 8 bases. The V segment lost 5 bases and the J segment 4 bases; nucleotides outside the gene matches: 6. Germline V lookup: CDR1 MDHEN, CDR2 SYDVKM. The CDR3 has 15 residues. CDR3 region: CASSPGGEGTGELFF. The DNA of the CDR3 is TGTGCCAGCAGTCCAGGGGGCGAGGGCACCGGGGAGCTGTTTTTT.

In this sample, this clone turned up a few times. This rearrangement joins TRBV6-6 to TRBJ2-7; D is ambiguous. V was clipped by 6 bases and J by 6 bases, with 9 bases between them. This CDR3 comprises 11 residues. The germline V gene has CDR1 MNHNY and CDR2 SVGAGI (reference sequence). The CDR3 loop reads CASSPFLEQYF. In DNA form, the CDR3 reads TGTGCCAGCAGCCCCTTCCTCGAGCAGTACTTC.

Concerning this clone itself: One end of the junction varies from germline; a read error may be responsible. This rearrangement joins TRBV11-2 to TRBJ1-2; weak D call: TRBD1 (5 bases). CDR3 length equals 12 residues. Germline loops: CDR1 SGHAT, CDR2 FQNNGV. This CDR3 is CASSLDGWRTSF. CDR3 DNA sequence: TGTGCCAGCAGCTTAGATGGGTGGCGGACATCTTTC.

The chain employs TRBV19 and TRBJ1-2, with D possibly being TRBD1 (6 bases). The CDR3 is 15 residues long. The germline CDR1 and CDR2 sequences are LNHDA and SQIVND (reference sequence). Between the trimmed V and J ends, which lost 3 bases and 5 bases, there was a span of 16 bases. Here the CDR3 reads CASSIRDTSRYGYTF. The CDR3 bases are TGTGCCAGTAGTATCCGGGACACCTCACGGTATGGCTACACCTTC.

This clone was observed once. The V and J genes are TRBV25-1 and TRBJ1-6, with 9 bases aligning to TRBD1. Germline lookup yields CDR1 MGHDK and CDR2 SYGVNS. V lost 4 bases, J lost 8 bases, and 6 bases stayed unmatched. CDR3 length: 15 residues. The CDR3 reads CASSGLGQGDSPLHF. Written as DNA, the CDR3 is TGTGCCAGCAGTGGATTGGGACAGGGTGATTCACCCCTCCACTTT.

This chain links TRBV2 with TRBJ1-1; 7 bases match TRBD1. The V gene's germline CDR1 is SNHLY and CDR2 FYNNEI. The CDR3 is made up of 14 amino acids. With V trimmed by 7 bases and J by 4 bases, 9 bases remained unmatched. The CDR3 nucleotides read TGTGCCAGCATCTCAAATCGGGACAGCACTGAAGCTTTCTTT. This encodes CASISNRDSTEAFF.

The chain recombines TRBV2 with TRBJ2-5; D remains ambiguous. The CDR3 has 12 residues. Germline V gene lookup returns CDR1 SNHLY and CDR2 FYNNEI. V lost 1 base and J 4 bases, leaving 4 bases between the germline ends. CDR3 DNA sequence: TGTGCCAGCAGTGAAGAGAGAGAGACCCAGTACTTC. It codes for CASSEERETQYF.

The rearrangement links TRBV5-1 to TRBJ2-1, with 10 bases matching TRBD1. This CDR3 has 15 residues. The trim removed 2 bases at V and 3 bases at J, leaving 2 bases unmatched. CDR1 and CDR2 (germline): SGHRS, YFSETQ. CDR3 protein: CASSFRDRGYNEQFF. The CDR3 region has the DNA TGCGCCAGCAGCTTCCGGGACAGGGGCTACAATGAGCAGTTCTTC.